Shown below are 30 T cell receptor beta chains from a single sample sequenced in a study of blood T cell repertoires in COVID-19. Generated by immunoSEQ multiplex PCR, the TCRdb table keeps only in-frame clones and is missing some. This sample has 250,000 to 350,000 clones, with roughly 90% found just once. Sample: peripheral blood. These receptors originate from a man between 18 and 29 years old who had recovered from COVID-19.

The chain carries TRBV12-5 and TRBJ2-7; D gene ambiguous. The CDR3 length is 11 residues. V was trimmed by 7 bases and J by 2 bases, leaving 6 bases between them. Germline V CDR1 and CDR2: LGHNT, FRNRAP. The CDR3: CASALTYEQYF. CDR3 DNA: TGTGCTAGTGCCTTAACCTACGAGCAGTACTTC. The whole variable domain, filled in from reference TRBV12-5 and TRBJ2-7, reads DARVTQTPRHKVTEMGQEVTMRCQPILGHNTVFWYRQTMMQGLELLAYFRNRAPLDDSGMPKDRFSAEMPDATLATLKIQPSEPRDSAVYFCASALTYEQYFGPGTRLTVT.

The V call is TRBV7-8, the J call TRBJ2-5; D is possibly TRBD2 (5 bases). CDR3 length: 13 amino acids. The germline CDR1 and CDR2 sequences are SGHVS and FQNEAQ. Trimming cost V 3 bases and J 5 bases, with 10 bases left between them. The CDR3 protein is CASSFPSGETQYF. In nucleotides, the CDR3 is TGTGCCAGCAGCTTCCCGTCGGGGGAGACCCAGTACTTC.

This rearrangement joins TRBV19 to TRBJ2-3, with TRBD2 matching over 7 bases. CDR1 and CDR2 (germline): LNHDA, SQIVND (reference sequence). This CDR3 contains 14 residues. With 7 bases clipped from V and 3 bases from J, the junction kept 7 bases outside the gene matches. The CDR3 loop is CASKRQGGTDTQYF. The DNA for the CDR3 is TGTGCCAGTAAGAGGCAGGGAGGGACAGATACGCAGTATTTT.

The chain links TRBV27 to TRBJ1-5; D may be TRBD1 (5 bases). The CDR3 runs 15 residues. Trimming shortened V by 1 base and J by 5 bases, and 12 bases separated the two germline ends. Germline CDR1 reads MNHEY; CDR2 reads SMNVEV (reference sequence). The CDR3, as DNA: TGTGCCAGCAGTTTATGGTTCGGGGGTGATCAGCCCCAGCATTTT. It specifies CASSLWFGGDQPQHF.

The sample holds one count of this clone. The V call is TRBV11-1, the J call TRBJ2-7, with no clear D. The V end lost 2 bases, the J end lost 6 bases, and 8 bases lay between the germline ends. The germline CDR1 and CDR2 sequences are SGHAT and FQDESV (reference sequence). The CDR3 runs 12 residues. The CDR3 sequence: CASSLPGSEQYF. The CDR3 DNA follows: TGTGCCAGCAGCTTACCCGGGTCCGAGCAGTACTTC.

J is TRBJ1-2 and V is TRBV9; D possibly corresponds to TRBD1 (6 bases). V was clipped by 4 bases and J by 3 bases, with 10 bases between them. Germline assignment: CDR1 SGDLS and CDR2 YYNGEE. This CDR3 has 13 residues. The CDR3 is CASSPHRDYGYTF. The CDR3, as DNA: TGTGCCAGCAGCCCCCACAGGGACTATGGCTACACCTTC.

Here the CDR3 reads CASSLRGAETQYF. For the CDR3, the DNA is TGTGCCAGCAGCTTGCGGGGAGCGGAGACCCAGTACTTC. The chain couples TRBV5-4 to TRBJ2-5; a possible D gene is TRBD2 (5 bases). V shed 1 base and J shed 5 bases, with 9 bases lying between them. Germline V gene lookup returns CDR1 SGHNT and CDR2 YYREEE (reference sequence). The CDR3 consists of 13 residues.

V and J are TRBV9 and TRBJ2-1; maybe TRBD1 (5 bases). Per the germline V gene, CDR1 is SGDLS and CDR2 is YYNGEE. The CDR3 sequence is 13 residues long. Trimming shortened V by 0 bases and J by 6 bases, and 7 bases separated the two germline ends. This CDR3 reads CASSVEGFNEQFF. The CDR3 DNA reads TGTGCCAGCAGCGTAGAGGGGTTCAATGAGCAGTTCTTC. The variable domain in full, completed from reference TRBV9 and TRBJ2-1, reads DSGVTQTPKHLITATGQRVTLRCSPRSGDLSVYWYQQSLDQGLQFLIQYYNGEERAKGNILERFSAQQFPDLHSELNLSSLELGDSALYFCASSVEGFNEQFFGPGTRLTVL.

This chain connects TRBV21-1 to TRBJ1-1. TRBV21-1 is flagged as a pseudogene. This CDR3 comprises 15 residues. The CDR3 sequence is CASSKEVDLNTEAFF. DNA of the CDR3: TGTGCCAGCAGCAAAGAAGTAGATCTGAACACTGAAGCTTTCTTT.

The gene calls are TRBV19 and TRBJ1-1; D gene uncertain. The CDR3 has 13 residues. Trimming pared 8 bases from V and 4 bases from J, leaving 14 bases between. The germline V gene encodes CDR1 LNHDA and CDR2 SQIVND (reference sequence). Here the CDR3 DNA reads TGTGCCAGTCGGAGGGCATTGAGCACTGAAGCTTTCTTT. Protein: CASRRALSTEAFF.

The chain couples TRBV6-5 to TRBJ1-5, with 7 bases matching TRBD1. CDR1 is MNHEY, CDR2 SVGAGI, per germline. Germline trimming cut 4 bases from V and 7 bases from J; bases unmatched to any gene: 1. This CDR3 is 12 amino acids long. Written as DNA, the CDR3 is TGTGCCAGCAGTTCAGGGGGACAGCCCCAGCATTTT. Protein: CASSSGGQPQHF.

This chain connects TRBV25-1 to TRBJ1-4; unclear D gene. There are 16 residues in the CDR3. The germline V and J ends were trimmed by 6 bases and 6 bases, with 20 bases remaining between them. CDR1 and CDR2 from the germline V gene are MGHDK and SYGVNS. In DNA form, the CDR3 reads TGTGCCAGCAGAGGATGGGGAGGAGGTGACGATGAAAAACTGTTTTTT. Its translation: CASRGWGGGDDEKLFF.

The genes are TRBV4-1 and TRBJ1-1; D is unresolved. The CDR3 runs 14 residues. CDR1 and CDR2 from the germline V gene are MGHRA and YSYEKL. V lost 0 bases and J lost 7, with 12 bases in between. In nucleotides, the CDR3 is TGCGCCAGCAGCCAAGATGAGGCGGAGATTGAAGCTTTCTTT. Translation: CASSQDEAEIEAFF.

The chain uses TRBV9 and TRBJ2-7, with TRBD2 identical over 12 bases. The CDR3 extends over 18 amino acids. Trimming removed 4 bases from V and 0 bases from J; junction bases left unmatched: 11. Germline lookup yields CDR1 SGDLS and CDR2 YYNGEE. The CDR3 sequence: CASSPSLAGGPYSYEQYF. DNA for the CDR3: TGTGCCAGCAGCCCCTCCCTAGCGGGAGGGCCCTACTCCTACGAGCAGTACTTC.

The rearrangement uses TRBV28 and TRBJ2-7; 8 bases line up with TRBD1. This CDR3 region has 15 residues. J was trimmed by 2 bases and V by 3 bases; bases with no gene match: 6. Germline CDR1 is MDHEN and CDR2 is SYDVKM. CDR3 protein: CASSLGTGQAYEQYF. The CDR3, as DNA: TGTGCCAGCAGTTTGGGGACGGGACAGGCCTACGAGCAGTACTTC.

The V gene is TRBV4-3, the J gene TRBJ1-3; D unresolved. Germline CDR1 and CDR2: LGHNA and YSLEER. The CDR3 consists of 13 residues. V lost 3 bases and J lost 2, with 5 bases in between. CDR3 region: CASSQAAGNTIYF. The CDR3, as DNA: TGCGCCAGCAGCCAGGCCGCTGGAAACACCATATATTTT.

V gene TRBV6-5 combines with J gene TRBJ1-1, with D possibly TRBD1 on 5 matching bases. Trimming shortened V by 2 bases and J by 4 bases, and 11 bases separated the two germline ends. The CDR3 totals 14 residues. Germline V gene sequence: CDR1 MNHEY, CDR2 SVGAGI. CDR3: CASSYTRVGTEAFF. In nucleotides, the CDR3 is TGTGCCAGCAGTTACACCAGGGTGGGCACTGAAGCTTTCTTT.

CDR3 protein: CASSFSGFQETQYF. The CDR3 DNA is TGCGCCAGCAGCTTCTCGGGATTCCAAGAGACCCAGTACTTC. The chain carries TRBV5-1 and TRBJ2-5; tentative D call: TRBD2 (5 bases). The germline gives CDR1 SGHRS, CDR2 YFSETQ. The CDR3 runs 14 residues. Trimming pared 2 bases from V and 1 base from J, leaving 9 bases between.

J is TRBJ2-7 and V is TRBV19; 7 bases line up with TRBD1. CDR3 length: 14 residues. V trimming: 1 base; J trimming: 8 bases; junction bases outside the gene matches: 8. CDR1 is LNHDA, CDR2 SQIVND, per germline (reference sequence). The CDR3 DNA reads as TGTGCCAGTAGTATAGGACAGGGAGCTAAGCAGCAGTACTTC. This codes for CASSIGQGAKQQYF.

This clone was seen only once. The rearrangement joins TRBV9 to TRBJ2-1, with TRBD2 matching over 8 bases. CDR1 is SGDLS, CDR2 YYNGEE, per germline. The CDR3 covers 14 residues. V trimming: 3 bases; J trimming: 7 bases; junction bases outside the gene matches: 6. The DNA of the CDR3 is TGTGCCAGCAGCGCGGGGGGGGCAATGAATGAGCAGTTCTTC. Protein: CASSAGGAMNEQFF.

The V call is TRBV11-3, the J call TRBJ2-2; D gene ambiguous. The CDR3 consists of 12 residues. Germline assignment: CDR1 SGHNT and CDR2 YENEEA. Trimming took off 3 bases at V and 5 bases at J, with 4 bases between the two ends. CDR3 sequence (DNA): TGTGCCAGCAGCTTTGAGACCGGGGAGCTGTTTTTT. Translated, it gives CASSFETGELFF.

The rearrangement uses TRBV2 and TRBJ2-3, with D possibly matching TRBD2 (6 bases). Deletions cut 1 base from V and 8 bases from J, with 7 bases between. CDR1 is SNHLY and CDR2 is FYNNEI in the germline V gene. There are 12 residues in the CDR3. The CDR3 is CASSEDGGTQYF. In nucleotides, the CDR3 is TGTGCCAGCAGTGAAGACGGGGGTACGCAGTATTTT. The full variable domain, completed using reference TRBV2 and TRBJ2-3, is EPEVTQTPSHQVTQMGQEVILRCVPISNHLYFYWYRQILGQKVEFLVSFYNNEISEKSEIFDDQFSVERPDGSNFTLKIRSTKLEDSAMYFCASSEDGGTQYFGPGTRLTVL.

V and J are TRBV5-1 and TRBJ2-1, with TRBD2 as a possible D gene (5 bases). CDR3 length: 16 residues. Between the trimmed V and J ends, which lost 1 base and 0 bases, there was a span of 11 bases. Germline loops: CDR1 SGHRS, CDR2 YFSETQ. CDR3 loop: CASSLQAVSSYNEQFF. The CDR3 DNA reads TGCGCCAGCAGCTTGCAAGCGGTTAGCTCCTACAATGAGCAGTTCTTC.

J is TRBJ1-2 and V is TRBV27; tentatively, D is TRBD1 (5 bases). The germline gives CDR1 MNHEY, CDR2 SMNVEV (reference sequence). Trimming left V 5 bases short and J 0 bases short, with 16 bases between. The CDR3 spans 16 residues. The CDR3 is CASSRDRLGSNYGYTF. CDR3 nucleotide sequence: TGTGCCAGCAGTCGCGACAGATTAGGGTCTAACTATGGCTACACCTTC.

The chain joins TRBV7-9 to TRBJ1-2; unclear D gene. Trimming stripped 4 bases from V and 0 bases from J, with 15 bases between. Germline V gives CDR1 SEHNR, CDR2 FQNEAQ (reference sequence). This CDR3 is built from 16 residues. The DNA for the CDR3 is TGTGCCAGCAGCTCAGCAACGGGGAGTACTAACTATGGCTACACCTTC. Residues: CASSSATGSTNYGYTF. Full variable domain (missing parts from reference TRBV7-9 and TRBJ1-2): DTGVSQNPRHKITKRGQNVTFRCDPISEHNRLYWYRQTLGQGPEFLTYFQNEAQLEKSRLLSDRFSAERPKGSFSTLEIQRTEQGDSAMYLCASSSATGSTNYGYTFGSGTRLTVV.

V is TRBV11-2 and J is TRBJ2-1, with unresolved D. Germline V gene sequence: CDR1 SGHAT, CDR2 FQNNGV. The CDR3 has 19 residues. V was cut by 0 bases and J by 0 bases, with 18 bases left in between. CDR3 sequence reads: CASSLDSRLAPSSYNEQFF. The DNA of the CDR3 is TGTGCCAGCAGCTTAGATAGCAGATTAGCACCGAGCTCCTACAATGAGCAGTTCTTC.

The J gene is TRBJ1-6, the V gene TRBV7-9; D not resolved. Trimming removed 5 bases from V and 4 bases from J, with 15 bases in between. Germline V gene data show CDR1 as SEHNR and CDR2 as FQNEAQ (reference sequence). This CDR3 spans 16 amino acids. The CDR3 coding sequence is TGTGCCAGCAGCCTAATCGGGCGGGGATATAATTCACCCCTCCACTTT. As protein: CASSLIGRGYNSPLHF.

The rearrangement uses TRBV10-2 and TRBJ1-1; D call uncertain. The CDR3 runs to 15 residues. CDR1 is WSHSY, CDR2 SAAADI, per germline. Trimming took off 6 bases at V and 1 base at J, with 15 bases between the two ends. The CDR3 loop is CASREAEERNTEAFF. CDR3 in DNA: TGCGCCAGCAGGGAGGCAGAGGAGCGGAACACTGAAGCTTTCTTT.

This chain links TRBV5-4 with TRBJ1-2; possibly TRBD1 for D (5 bases). Between the trimmed V and J ends, which lost 4 bases and 8 bases, there was a span of 12 bases. Germline V lookup: CDR1 SGHNT, CDR2 YYREEE (reference sequence). CDR3 length: 12 residues. The CDR3 loop is CASSSREGGYTF. Here the CDR3 DNA reads TGTGCCAGCAGCAGCAGGGAAGGAGGCTACACCTTC.

V usage is TRBV27 and J usage is TRBJ2-1; TRBD2 agrees at 11 bases. The V gene end was trimmed by 5 bases and the J gene end by 8 bases; junction bases not matched to a gene: 8. This CDR3 comprises 15 residues. Germline values: CDR1 MNHEY, CDR2 SMNVEV (reference sequence). CDR3 DNA sequence: TGTGCCAGCAGTCGGACTAGCGGGCTCTTGGATGAGCAGTTCTTC. Translating it yields CASSRTSGLLDEQFF.